These T cell receptor beta chains were read from a single sample in a study of blood T cell repertoires in COVID-19. TCRdb keeps only in-frame clones here, not all; method: immunoSEQ multiplex PCR. The data show more than 250,000 clones, with around four fifths seen just once and 3.5% to 5.5% held by the top ten. Sequenced: peripheral blood. These receptors were collected from a man between 60 and 70 years old who had recovered from COVID-19. Each CDR3 is given with its conserved first and last residue. D genes are given only for firm matches. Clone size is shown for a subset of rows, as once, few, many or a class of expanded clone.

TRBJ2-3 TRBV15 - - TGTGCCACCTCTGAAGGTGGGTGGGGAGCAGATACGCAGTATTTT CATSEGGWGADTQYF
TRBJ2-2 TRBV2 TRBD1 few TGTGCCAGCAGTAGGGACAGGGGGACCGGGGAGCTGTTTTTT CASSRDRGTGELFF
TRBJ1-2 TRBV12-5 TRBD1 - TGTGCTAGTGGGGGGACAGTAAACTATGGCTACACCTTC CASGGTVNYGYTF
TRBJ2-1 TRBV5-1 TRBD2 - TGCGCCAGCACCGACCCAAAACTAGCGGGGGACTACAATGAGCAGTTCTTC CASTDPKLAGDYNEQFF
TRBJ2-6 TRBV5-1 - - TGCGCCAGCAGCTTAGCCGGTAGCTCTGGGGCCAACGTCCTGACTTTC CASSLAGSSGANVLTF
TRBJ1-4 TRBV7-2 - few TGTGCCAGCAGCCTTGGCAGGCGTAATGAAAAACTGTTTTTT CASSLGRRNEKLFF
TRBJ1-2 TRBV5-1 TRBD1 few TGCGCCAGCAGCTTGGCTTTACCCAGGGGGCCGGGGGAGTACACCTTC CASSLALPRGPGEYTF
TRBJ1-3 TRBV3-1/TRBV3-2 TRBD1 - TGTGCCAGCAGCCAGATGGACAGGGGGAGTAGAAACACCATATATTTT CASSQMDRGSRNTIYF
TRBJ2-1 TRBV11-3 TRBD2 - TGTGCCAGCAGCTTAGCGGGGCTAGCGGGAGGGAATAACAATGAGCAGTTCTTC CASSLAGLAGGNNNEQFF
TRBJ2-5 TRBV4-2 TRBD2 - TGTGCCAGCAGGCTACGTGCTAGCGGGTCCGACGGGACCCAGTACTTC CASRLRASGSDGTQYF
TRBJ1-3 TRBV19 - - TGTGCCAGTAGTATTGGACTGACCGGAAACACCATATATTTT CASSIGLTGNTIYF
TRBJ1-2 TRBV27 TRBD1 few TGTGCCAGCAGCTCACCAGGGGGTGTTCGTAAAGGCTACACCTTC CASSSPGGVRKGYTF
TRBJ1-6 TRBV30 TRBD1 - TGTGCCTGGACGTTTGGGACAGGGGGTTCACCCCTCCACTTT CAWTFGTGGSPLHF
TRBJ1-2 TRBV5-4 TRBD1 once TGTGCCAGCAGCAAATACGGACAGGGCGGAGGCTACACCTTC CASSKYGQGGGYTF
TRBJ2-7 TRBV5-1 TRBD2 - TGCGCCAGCAGCTTGGAGCGGGGCCGGTACGAGCAGTACTTC CASSLERGRYEQYF
TRBJ2-6 TRBV7-5 - - TGTGTCGGAAAGATAAAGGACAGTTCGGGGGCCAACGTCCTGACTTTC CVGKIKDSSGANVLTF
TRBJ1-5 TRBV10-2 - many TGCGCCAGCAGTGAGTCGAACGGGAAGCCCCAGCATTTT CASSESNGKPQHF
TRBJ2-7 TRBV6-1 - - TGTGCCAGCAGTGAATTACTAGCAACCTCCTACGAGCAGTACTTC CASSELLATSYEQYF
TRBJ2-1 TRBV10-3 TRBD2 - TGTGCCATCAGTGATTCCCTAGCGGGGAATGAGCAGTTCTTC CAISDSLAGNEQFF
TRBJ1-5 TRBV4-1 TRBD1 - TGCGCCAGCAGTATCTACTGGACAGGGGGCGCGAATCAGCCCCAGCATTTT CASSIYWTGGANQPQHF
TRBJ2-3 TRBV25-1 - - TGTGCCAGCAGTCTCCGGTGGGATACGCAGTATTTT CASSLRWDTQYF
TRBJ2-5 TRBV2 - - TGTGCCAGCGGGCAACTGGGGAGTGAGACCCAGTACTTC CASGQLGSETQYF
TRBJ1-1 TRBV5-6 - once TGTGCCAGCATATCCCTAGAAGCTTTCTTT CASISLEAFF
TRBJ1-5 TRBV5-1 - - TGCGCCAGCAGCTTGTATAGCGTCCAGGAGGGCAATCAGCCCCAGCATTTT CASSLYSVQEGNQPQHF
TRBJ2-1 TRBV10-2 - - TGCGCCAGCAGTGAGTCTCGCTCCTACAATGAGCAGTTCTTC CASSESRSYNEQFF
TRBJ2-2 TRBV6-1 - - TGTGCCAGCAGTGAAACCCGGTCCGGGGAGCTGTTTTTT CASSETRSGELFF
TRBJ2-1 TRBV2 - - TGTGCCAGCCAGGGACATTTTTCCTACAATGAGCAGTTCTTC CASQGHFSYNEQFF
TRBJ2-5 TRBV2 - - TGTGCCAGCACCTACCCTGGCCGGACAGTTCAAGAGACCCAGTACTTC CASTYPGRTVQETQYF
TRBJ2-1 TRBV7-8 TRBD2 few TGTGCCAGCAGCCCTGGCACGCGGGGGGTCACTGAGCAGTTCTTC CASSPGTRGVTEQFF
TRBJ2-7 TRBV19 - - TGCGCCGTCGGAGTTAGGACAACATTTACCTACGAGCAGTACTTC CAVGVRTTFTYEQYF
TRBJ1-2 TRBV2 - - TGTGCCAGCAGTCTTCTTTCGGGAGGCTACACCTTC CASSLLSGGYTF
TRBJ2-7 TRBV3-1/TRBV3-2 TRBD2 - TGTGCCAGCAGCCCTTCGGGACTAGCGGGATCCGGTACGATCGAGCAGTACTTC CASSPSGLAGSGTIEQYF
TRBJ2-2 TRBV5-3 TRBD1 - TGTGCCAGAAGCTTGCCGATGCCCCGGACAGGGGGCTCCGGGGAGCTGTTTTTT CARSLPMPRTGGSGELFF
TRBJ2-7 TRBV11-2 TRBD2 - TGTGCCAGCAGCTTAGATCCCAGCGGGACGTACTTC CASSLDPSGTYF
TRBJ1-1 TRBV2 - - TGTGCCAGCAGTGCGTTAACGGGCACTGAAGCTTTCTTT CASSALTGTEAFF
TRBJ2-3 TRBV19 TRBD2 - TGTGCCAGTAGTATTCTCGGGGGGACCACAGATACGCAGTATTTT CASSILGGTTDTQYF
TRBJ2-5 TRBV7-2 TRBD1 - TGTGCCAGCAGCTTATCAGGGGGCCTGGAGACCCAGTACTTC CASSLSGGLETQYF
TRBJ1-4 TRBV19 TRBD1 - TGTGCCAGTAGCTCCTCGACGGGACAGGTTCCAATTTTT CASSSSTGQVPIF
TRBJ2-3 TRBV6-5 TRBD1 - TGTGCCAGCCGAGGGGGCACAGGGGGCGCAGATACGCAGTATTTT CASRGGTGGADTQYF
TRBJ1-4 TRBV4-2 - many TGTGCCAGCAGCCAGGGGAGGGGGACAACTAATGAAAAACTGTTTTTT CASSQGRGTTNEKLFF
TRBJ2-7 TRBV2 - few TGTGCCAGCAGTGACGCGGGCGACTACGAGCAGTACTTC CASSDAGDYEQYF
TRBJ2-4 TRBV30 TRBD1 - TGTGCCTGGAGTGTACTGACAGGGGGGTCCAAAAACATTCAGTACTTC CAWSVLTGGSKNIQYF